Below, 20 T cell receptor beta chains from the same sample are listed, as sequenced in a study of molecular identifiers for immune sequencing clone quantification (dated by TCRdb to 2017 to 2018). Library method: PCR. Data came from a NextSeq 500. Clones were called with MiXCR by TCRdb after fastp trimmed the public reads at Q25, and only in-frame beta chains were retained. Rows with a matching CDR3 protein are joined into one entry that keeps the most common DNA and genes. Across this sample there are about 510,000 distinct CDR3 sequences, with approximately 25% seen only once. The ten largest clones take up over 0.6% of the sample. Sample: naive CD8+ T cells from blood, with Jurkat cell RNA spiked in. The cell subset or site label here, explained by the study, means: FACS-sorted CD8+CD4-CCR7+CD45RA+ naive T cells. These receptors originate from a human donor in good health. Some libraries in this study had Jurkat cell RNA spiked in.

This clonotype appeared a few times. The chain is built from TRBV12-3 or TRBV12-4 and TRBJ2-5; possibly TRBD1 or TRBD2 for D (5 bases each). The CDR3 is 16 residues long. Trimming removed 1 base at V and 5 bases at J, with 17 bases between. CDR3: CASSLEGPGVVETQYF. The CDR3 nucleotides are TGTGCCAGCAGTTTAGAGGGACCCGGAGTGGTGGAGACCCAGTACTTC.

This clonotype was detected ten times or more. The chain's CDR3 is CASSLIGGASDTQYF. CDR3 sequence (DNA): TGTGCCAGCAGCTTAATAGGGGGCGCCTCAGATACGCAGTATTTT. The chain employs TRBV7-2 and TRBJ2-3; TRBD1 agrees at 7 bases. The CDR3 consists of 15 residues. V was clipped by 2 bases and J by 4 bases; unmatched bases: 6. Per the germline V gene, CDR1 is SGHTA and CDR2 is FQGNSA. Based on the CDR3 plus reference TRBV7-2 and TRBJ2-3, the full variable domain is GAGVSQSPSNKVTEKGKDVELRCDPISGHTALYWYRQSLGQGLEFLIYFQGNSAPDKSGLPSDRFSAERTGGSVSTLTIQRTQQEDSAVYLCASSLIGGASDTQYFGPGTRLTVL.

The chain joins TRBV20-1 to TRBJ2-3, with 10 bases aligning to TRBD2. The CDR3 extends over 14 amino acids. CDR1 is DFQATT, CDR2 SNEGSKA, per germline (reference sequence). The V segment lost 6 bases and the J segment 7 bases; nucleotides outside the gene matches: 10. CDR3 region: CSARSGRGFYTQYF. In DNA, the CDR3 is TGCAGTGCCCGGAGCGGGAGGGGATTTTATACGCAGTATTTT.

The chain carries TRBV4-1 and TRBJ2-3; D not certain. The germline V gene has CDR1 MGHRA and CDR2 YSYEKL. With 2 bases removed from V and 6 bases from J, the gap between germline ends came to 18 bases. The CDR3 is 16 residues long. CDR3 protein: CASSQNHLAQDDTQYF. The CDR3, as DNA: TGCGCCAGCAGCCAAAACCATTTGGCGCAGGACGATACGCAGTATTTT.

This clonotype was counted only a few times. The chain has TRBV3-1 and TRBJ2-2; D possibly corresponds to TRBD2 (6 bases). Germline loops: CDR1 LGHDT, CDR2 YNNKEL (reference sequence). V was shortened by 0 bases and J by 5 bases, with 16 bases between the two germline ends. The CDR3 covers 17 residues. CDR3 sequence: CASSQDYPGSLTGELFF. The DNA for the CDR3 is TGTGCCAGCAGCCAAGATTACCCCGGGAGTCTTACCGGGGAGCTGTTTTTT.

This chain connects TRBV12-3 or TRBV12-4 to TRBJ2-3; 11 bases are a match to TRBD2. The CDR3 length is 18 residues. V was clipped by 5 bases and J by 1 base; unmatched bases: 11. The CDR3 coding sequence is TGTGCCAGCAGTAGCACGGCTAGCGGGGGGCCGGGCACAGATACGCAGTATTTT. This gives the protein CASSSTASGGPGTDTQYF.

This clonotype was counted once. A much larger clone is a single base away; this may be a read error. CDR3 protein: CASSTGTYKQYF. In DNA form, the CDR3 reads TGTGCCAGCAGTACAGGGACCTACAAGCAGTACTTC. The genes are TRBV6-6 and TRBJ2-7, with a weak D call TRBD1 (6 bases). Germline CDR1 is MNHNY and CDR2 is SVGAGI (reference sequence). This CDR3 region has 12 residues.

The genes are TRBV20-1 and TRBJ2-1, with D possibly TRBD1 on 7 matching bases. Germline-derived CDR1 and CDR2 are DFQATT and SNEGSKA (reference sequence). The CDR3 runs 15 residues. The ends were cut back, 6 bases at V and 7 bases at J, with 22 bases in the middle. The CDR3: CSAHHRGGNLNEQFF. The CDR3, as DNA: TGCAGTGCCCACCACAGGGGCGGGAATTTAAATGAGCAGTTCTTC.

As for this clonotype: A much larger clone lies a single base off, so this may be a read error. The chain has TRBV4-3 and TRBJ2-7, with D unresolved. Trimming cost V 1 base and J 7 bases, with 14 bases left between them. The CDR3 sequence is 14 residues long. Germline lookup yields CDR1 LGHNA and CDR2 YSLEER. The CDR3 DNA reads TGCGCCAGCAGCCAAGCTTCCGGATACAATGAGCAGTACTTC. It is translated as CASSQASGYNEQYF.

The CDR3 is CASSLAEDGRETFF. The CDR3 DNA is TGTGCCAGCAGCTTAGCAGAAGATGGCAGAGAGACTTTCTTT. J is TRBJ1-1 and V is TRBV7-9; no reliable D call. Trimming removed 0 bases from V and 12 bases from J, with 17 bases in between. The CDR3 consists of 14 residues. Per the germline V gene, CDR1 is SEHNR and CDR2 is FQNEAQ (reference sequence). The entire variable domain, with the rest obtained from reference TRBV7-9 and TRBJ1-1, is as follows: DTGVSQNPRHKITKRGQNVTFRCDPISEHNRLYWYRQTLGQGPEFLTYFQNEAQLEKSRLLSDRFSAERPKGSFSTLEIQRTEQGDSAMYLCASSLAEDGRETFFGQGTRLTVV.

The chain combines TRBV19 with TRBJ2-7; 10 nucleotides line up with TRBD2. Germline V gene data show CDR1 as LNHDA and CDR2 as SQIVND (reference sequence). Trimming cost V 3 bases and J 4 bases; bases outside gene matches: 6. The CDR3 extends over 15 amino acids. The CDR3 DNA sequence: TGTGCCAGTAGTATGTCAGCGGGAGGGCCGTACGAGCAGTACTTC. It specifies CASSMSAGGPYEQYF.

This clonotype was recorded at least ten times. CDR3 DNA: TGCGCCAGCAGCAAGGGGACTAGCGGTAGCACAGATACGCAGTATTTT. It encodes CASSKGTSGSTDTQYF. The chain couples TRBV5-1 to TRBJ2-3, with 11 bases identical to TRBD2. With V trimmed by 4 bases and J by 0 bases, 4 bases remained unmatched. CDR1 and CDR2 (germline): SGHRS, YFSETQ. There are 16 residues in the CDR3.

In its sample, this clonotype was seen many times. V is TRBV12-3 or TRBV12-4 and J is TRBJ1-3; D gene uncertain. The V end was cut by 3 bases, the J end by 4 bases, with 10 bases between. The CDR3 consists of 14 residues. The CDR3 loop is CASSFGSVGNTIYF. CDR3 DNA sequence: TGTGCCAGCAGTTTCGGCAGTGTCGGAAACACCATATATTTT.

This clonotype was counted between two and nine times. The V and J genes are TRBV4-3 and TRBJ2-7; 9 bases match TRBD2. Per germline, CDR1 LGHNA and CDR2 YSLEER. CDR3 length: 16 amino acids. Trimming took 0 bases from V and 0 from J; bases not matched to a gene: 3. The CDR3 protein is CASSQDVAGDSYEQYF. Written as DNA, the CDR3 is TGCGCCAGCAGCCAAGACGTAGCGGGGGACTCCTACGAGCAGTACTTC.

This clonotype has just a few counts. V usage is TRBV9 and J usage is TRBJ2-1, with 8 bases matching TRBD1. V lost 3 bases to trimming and J lost 3 bases; unmatched junction nucleotides: 11. The CDR3 is 17 residues long. The germline V gene encodes CDR1 SGDLS and CDR2 YYNGEE. The CDR3 bases are TGTGCCAGCAGCGCCACGACGCAGGACAGGGTCTACAATGAGCAGTTCTTC. Protein sequence: CASSATTQDRVYNEQFF.

A few counts support this clonotype. The chain links TRBV14 to TRBJ1-1; D is possibly TRBD1 (6 bases). The CDR3 sequence is 16 residues long. CDR1 and CDR2 from the germline V gene are SGHDN and FVKESK. V was clipped by 0 bases and J by 0 bases, with 11 bases between them. DNA of the CDR3: TGTGCCAGCAGCCAAGACCGGGACACCTTGAACACTGAAGCTTTCTTT. This sequence encodes CASSQDRDTLNTEAFF.

As to this clonotype: A much larger clone is a single base away; this may be a read error. V and J are TRBV3-1 and TRBJ1-1; the D gene is possibly TRBD1 (5 bases). CDR1 and CDR2 (germline): LGHDT, YNNKEL (reference sequence). V was cut by 0 bases and J by 4 bases, with 15 bases left in between. The CDR3 has 16 amino acids. The CDR3 nucleotides read TGTGCCAGCAGCCAAGAGGGGCCGATCTGGAGCACTGAAGCTTTCTTT. This encodes CASSQEGPIWSTEAFF.

This clonotype was observed at least ten times. The J gene is TRBJ2-3, the V gene TRBV9; D gene uncertain. V was shortened by 0 bases and J by 2 bases, with 13 bases between the two germline ends. The CDR3 sequence is 16 residues long. Per germline, CDR1 SGDLS and CDR2 YYNGEE. CDR3 sequence reads: CASSVGVPPLTDTQYF. The CDR3 DNA follows: TGTGCCAGCAGCGTAGGAGTTCCTCCTCTCACAGATACGCAGTATTTT.

This clonotype was observed a handful of times. The chain uses TRBV28 and TRBJ1-1; 12 nucleotides match TRBD1. The CDR3 contains 19 residues. The V gene's germline CDR1 is MDHEN and CDR2 SYDVKM. V lost 6 bases to trimming and J lost 5 bases; unmatched junction nucleotides: 19. The DNA for the CDR3 is TGTGCCAGCAGACACACAGGCGTCCGGGACAGGGGGCTGTATACTGAAGCTTTCTTT. Its translation is CASRHTGVRDRGLYTEAFF. The full variable domain, completed using reference TRBV28 and TRBJ1-1, is DVKVTQSSRYLVKRTGEKVFLECVQDMDHENMFWYRQDPGLGLRLIYFSYDVKMKEKGDIPEGYSVSREKKERFSLILESASTNQTSMYLCASRHTGVRDRGLYTEAFFGQGTRLTVV.

Regarding this clonotype: This could be a read error, since a much larger clone is one nucleotide away. The J gene is TRBJ2-3, the V gene TRBV4-3; tentatively, D is TRBD1 or TRBD2 (5 bases each). Germline V gene data show CDR1 as LGHNA and CDR2 as YSLEER. V was trimmed by 0 bases and J by 4 bases, leaving 14 bases between them. CDR3 length: 16 residues. CDR3 nucleotide sequence: TGCGCCAGCAGCCAAGATTTGGTACCGGGACCAGATACGCAGTATTTT. This gives the protein CASSQDLVPGPDTQYF.